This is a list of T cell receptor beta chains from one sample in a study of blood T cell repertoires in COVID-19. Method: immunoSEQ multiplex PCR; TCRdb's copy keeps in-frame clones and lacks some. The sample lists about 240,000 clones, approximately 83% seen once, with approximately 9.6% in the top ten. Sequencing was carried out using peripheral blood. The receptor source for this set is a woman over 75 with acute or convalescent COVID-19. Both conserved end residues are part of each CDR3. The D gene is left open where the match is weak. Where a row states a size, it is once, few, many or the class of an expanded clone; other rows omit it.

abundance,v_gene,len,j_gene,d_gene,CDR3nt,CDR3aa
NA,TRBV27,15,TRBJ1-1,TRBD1,TGTGCCAGCAGTTTGACCTACAGGGGGAACACTGAAGCTTTCTTT,CASSLTYRGNTEAFF
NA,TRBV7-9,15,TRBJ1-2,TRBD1,TGTGCCAGCAGCTTCCCGGGACAGGACCCTGGTGGCTACACCTTC,CASSFPGQDPGGYTF
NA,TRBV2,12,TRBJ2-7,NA,TGTGCCAGCAGTGGGCCGGGCTACGAGCAGTACTTC,CASSGPGYEQYF
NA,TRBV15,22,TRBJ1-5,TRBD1,TGTGCCACCAGCAGAGATTTTTCGACGTTTGGGACAGGGGTAGGGAGCAATCAGCCCCAGCATTTT,CATSRDFSTFGTGVGSNQPQHF
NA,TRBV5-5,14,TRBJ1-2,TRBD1,TGTGCCAGCAGCAAAGGGGACAGTTACTATGGCTACACCTTC,CASSKGDSYYGYTF
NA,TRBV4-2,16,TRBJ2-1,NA,TGTGCCAGCAGCCGAACGGTGGGGCGGGGTTACAATGAGCAGTTCTTC,CASSRTVGRGYNEQFF
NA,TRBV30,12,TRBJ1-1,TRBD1,TGTGCCTGGGGACAGGGAATAACTGAAGCTTTCTTT,CAWGQGITEAFF
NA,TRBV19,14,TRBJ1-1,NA,TGTGCCAGTAGGAACAGACCCATGAACACTGAAGCTTTCTTT,CASRNRPMNTEAFF
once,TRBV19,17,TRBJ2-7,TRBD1,TGTGCCAGTAGTTCACCGGGGACAGGGGGGCTATCCTACGAGCAGTACTTC,CASSSPGTGGLSYEQYF
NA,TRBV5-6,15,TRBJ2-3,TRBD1,TGTGCCAGCACCCGGGACAGGGGGGGAACAGATACGCAGTATTTT,CASTRDRGGTDTQYF
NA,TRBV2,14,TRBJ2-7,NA,TGTGCCAGCAGTGAAGCGGAGTATAGCGACGAGCAGTACTTC,CASSEAEYSDEQYF
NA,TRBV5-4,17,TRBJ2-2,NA,TGTGCCAGCAGCTTGGAGATGCGCCTAACGAACACCGGGGAGCTGTTTTTT,CASSLEMRLTNTGELFF
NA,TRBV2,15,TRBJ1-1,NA,TGTGCCAGCAGTGGGGGCAGTCTCGTGAACACTGAAGCTTTCTTT,CASSGGSLVNTEAFF
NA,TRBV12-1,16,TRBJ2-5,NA,TGTGCCAGCAGCCCCTGGTTTAGCGGGGTAGGGGAGACCCAGTACTTC,CASSPWFSGVGETQYF
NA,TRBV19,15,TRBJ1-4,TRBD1,TGTGCCAGTAGTACTCGCCTCGGACAGGGAGAAAAACTGTTTTTT,CASSTRLGQGEKLFF
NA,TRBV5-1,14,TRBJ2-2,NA,TGCGCCAGCAGCTTGGCCTCTTTATCCGGGGAGCTGTTTTTT,CASSLASLSGELFF
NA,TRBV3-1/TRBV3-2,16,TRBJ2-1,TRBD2,TGTGCCAGCAGCCAAGATGCGAGCGGGGGACACAATGAGCAGTTCTTC,CASSQDASGGHNEQFF
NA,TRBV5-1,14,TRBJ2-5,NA,TGCGCCAGCAGCTTGATTGGGGGGCAAGAGACCCAGTACTTC,CASSLIGGQETQYF
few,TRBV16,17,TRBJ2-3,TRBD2,TGTGCCAGCAGCCAAAGGGGGACTAGCGGGTCCCAAGATACGCAGTATTTT,CASSQRGTSGSQDTQYF
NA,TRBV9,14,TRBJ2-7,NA,TGTGCCAGCAGTACAGGGAATTCGGCCTACGAGCAGTACTTC,CASSTGNSAYEQYF
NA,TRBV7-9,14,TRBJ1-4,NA,TGTGCCAGCAGCTTTTCCGGGACTAATGAAAAACTGTTTTTT,CASSFSGTNEKLFF
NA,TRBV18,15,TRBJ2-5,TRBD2,TGTGCCAGCTCAGCCGGGACTAGCGGCGCGGGGACCCAGTACTTC,CASSAGTSGAGTQYF
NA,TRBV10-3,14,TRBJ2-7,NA,TGTGCCATCAGTGAGGGGCCGCCCCCCCTCGAGCAGTACTTC,CAISEGPPPLEQYF
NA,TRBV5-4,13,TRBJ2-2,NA,TGTGCCAGCAACGGAGCGAACACCGGGGAGCTGTTTTTT,CASNGANTGELFF
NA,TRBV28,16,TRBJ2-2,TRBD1,TGTGCCAGCAGCACACGACAGGGGGCGGACACCGGGGAGCTGTTTTTT,CASSTRQGADTGELFF
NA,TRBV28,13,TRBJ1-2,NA,TGTGCCACTATGGTGGGGGGGCCCTATGGCTACACCTTC,CATMVGGPYGYTF
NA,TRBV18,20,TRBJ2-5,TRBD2,TGTGCCAGCTCTCGCTCCGGACTAGCGGGGGGGCTCGGCGACCGTGAGACCCAGTACTTC,CASSRSGLAGGLGDRETQYF
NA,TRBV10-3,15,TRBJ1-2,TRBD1,TGTGCCATCAGTGAGTCGGACAGGAAAAACTATGGCTATACCTTC,CAISESDRKNYGYTF
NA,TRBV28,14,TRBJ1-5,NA,TGTGCCACCTCGGGTAGGGGGGGGAATCAGCCCCAGCATTTT,CATSGRGGNQPQHF
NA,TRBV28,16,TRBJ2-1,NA,TGTGCCAGCAGTACCCCTCGTAAGGCGGGCTACAATGAGCAGTTCTTC,CASSTPRKAGYNEQFF
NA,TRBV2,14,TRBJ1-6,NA,TGTGCCAGCAGTCCCGGAAGGGGCTCGGGTCCCCTCCACTTT,CASSPGRGSGPLHF
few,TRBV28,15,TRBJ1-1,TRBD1,TGTGCCAGCAGTCCTTCGACAGGGGCGAACACTGAAGCTTTCTTT,CASSPSTGANTEAFF
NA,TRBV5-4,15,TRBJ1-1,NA,TGTGCCAGCAACCTTGGACCTGGGAGGGACACTGAAGCTTTCTTT,CASNLGPGRDTEAFF
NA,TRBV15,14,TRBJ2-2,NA,TGTGCCACCAGCAGAGATACGGGTACCGGGGAGCTGTTTTTT,CATSRDTGTGELFF
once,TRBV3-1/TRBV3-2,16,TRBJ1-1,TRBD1,TGTGCCAGCAGCCAGAGACCAGGGGGTTTGAACACTGAAGCTTTCTTT,CASSQRPGGLNTEAFF
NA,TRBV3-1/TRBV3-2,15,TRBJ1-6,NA,TGTGCCAGCAGCCAAGCGGGGGGATTCGGTTCACCCCTCCACTTT,CASSQAGGFGSPLHF
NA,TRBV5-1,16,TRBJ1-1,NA,TGCGCCAGCAGCGTGGGGAGGTCGCCCCAGGACACTGAAGCTTTCTTT,CASSVGRSPQDTEAFF
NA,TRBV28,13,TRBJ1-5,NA,TGTGCCAGCAGTCGGGACACCAGGTTGGCCCAGCATTTT,CASSRDTRLAQHF
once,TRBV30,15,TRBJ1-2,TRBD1,TGTGCCTGGGGGTTCTGGGACAGACAGCTCTATGGCTACACCTTC,CAWGFWDRQLYGYTF
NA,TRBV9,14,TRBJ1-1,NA,TGTGCCAGCAGCCCCCGTGCGGGGAGAACTGAAGCTTTCTTT,CASSPRAGRTEAFF
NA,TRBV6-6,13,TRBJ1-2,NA,TGTGCCAGCAGTGACAACCTTTATCGAGGCTACACCTTC,CASSDNLYRGYTF
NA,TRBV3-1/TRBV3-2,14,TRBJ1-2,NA,TGTGCCAGCAGCCAAGTCGGGGGATCGGATGGCTACACCTTC,CASSQVGGSDGYTF
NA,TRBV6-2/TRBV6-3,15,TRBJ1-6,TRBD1,TGTGCCAGCAGTTACGCACAGGGGTATAATTCACCCCTCCACTTT,CASSYAQGYNSPLHF
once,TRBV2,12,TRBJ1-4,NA,TGTGCCAGCGGATTAGCAGGGGAAAAACTGTTTTTT,CASGLAGEKLFF
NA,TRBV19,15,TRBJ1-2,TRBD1,TGTGCCAGTAGTGCCCCTAGGGGGCGCAGCTATGGCTACACCTTC,CASSAPRGRSYGYTF
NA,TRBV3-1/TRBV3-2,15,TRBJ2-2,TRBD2,TGTGCCAGCAGCCAGGGACTAGTCTACACCGGGGAGCTGTTTTTT,CASSQGLVYTGELFF
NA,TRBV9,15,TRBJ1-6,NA,TGTGCCAGCAGCGCAAAAACAGACTATAATTCACCCCTCCACTTT,CASSAKTDYNSPLHF
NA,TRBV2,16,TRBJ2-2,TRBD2,TGTGCCAGCAGGAGGCCGGGACTAGCGGGGACCGGGGAGCTGTTTTTT,CASRRPGLAGTGELFF
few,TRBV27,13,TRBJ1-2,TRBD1,TGTGCCAGCAGCCGGGGACAGGGCATCGCCTACACCTTC,CASSRGQGIAYTF
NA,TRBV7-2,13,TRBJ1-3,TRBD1,TGTGCCAGCAAGGCAGGGGGTGGAAACACCATATATTTT,CASKAGGGNTIYF
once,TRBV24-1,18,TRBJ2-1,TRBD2,TGTGCCACCAGTGACTCTCTAGCGGGGGGATTACAATTAAGTGAGCAGTTCTTC,CATSDSLAGGLQLSEQFF
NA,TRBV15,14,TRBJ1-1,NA,TGTGCCACCAGCTCACGAGGGGGATACACTGAAGCTTTCTTT,CATSSRGGYTEAFF
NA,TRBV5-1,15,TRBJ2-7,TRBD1,TGCGCCAGCAGCATTGGGACAGGGAAGACCTACGAGCAGTACTTC,CASSIGTGKTYEQYF
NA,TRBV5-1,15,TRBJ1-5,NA,TGCGCCAGCAGGTTGGGTCCCCTTAGCAATCAGCCCCAGCATTTT,CASRLGPLSNQPQHF
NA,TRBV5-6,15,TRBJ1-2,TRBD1,TGTGCCAGCAGCTTTTCGGGACAGGGTCAATATGGCTACACCTTC,CASSFSGQGQYGYTF
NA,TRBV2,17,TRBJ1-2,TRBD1,TGTGCCAGCAAGTGGGACAGGGGAGAGGTTGGTAGCTATGGCTACACCTTC,CASKWDRGEVGSYGYTF
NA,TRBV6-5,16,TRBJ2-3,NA,TGTGCCAGCAGTTACCGGCTTGGTGGAGGCACAGATACGCAGTATTTT,CASSYRLGGGTDTQYF
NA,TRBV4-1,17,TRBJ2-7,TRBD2,TGCGCCAGCAGCCAAGGGGGACTAGCGGGGGGTGGTTACGAGCAGTACTTC,CASSQGGLAGGGYEQYF
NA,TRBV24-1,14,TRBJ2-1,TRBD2,TGTGCCACCAGTGAAGCCACTAGCGCCGGTGAGCAGTTCTTC,CATSEATSAGEQFF